Sequencing of this TCR beta chain was carried out in a study of post-analysis software for immune sequencing data. Background on the study: Secondary progressive, relapsing-remitting and progressive-relapsing multiple sclerosis were among the included disease courses. Study results and limitations: Normalized Chao1 diversity in multiple sclerosis patients fell significantly below that of controls. Relative to controls, patients had five TRBV segments at higher frequency, with TRBV5-6, TRBV5-1 and TRBV20-1 among these.

Unique molecular identifiers tagged the TCR beta cDNA libraries. Once about 0.9 to 11 million T cells were used, roughly 0.5 million cDNA molecules resulted. From the PCR reads, TCRdb called clonotypes with MiXCR, one entry per CDR3 protein. The top ten clones hold 4.6% of a sample with 820,000 or so distinct CDR3 sequences, under 70% of them seen once. V gave up 6 bases and J gave up 11 bases; unmatched junction bases: 17. Germline lookup yields CDR1 SQVTM and CDR2 ANQGSEA. This CDR3 has 14 residues. On this clonotype itself: Its cognate antigen is unknown.

The clonotype originates from a girl under 18 with multiple sclerosis. The sequenced sample was blood. The chain couples TRBV29-1 to TRBJ2-5; TRBD1 aligns across 8 bases. CDR3 residues: CSVDTGTGDNEQYF. The CDR3 DNA reads TGCAGCGTCGATACCGGGACAGGAGACAATGAGCAGTACTTC.